This T cell receptor (beta chain) derives from a study of cytomegalovirus exposure and HLA in healthy donors. Study results and caveats: According to a subsequent analysis, TCR clusters from the first cohort were inclined to appear together in the 120 validation repertoires. Reported performance of the classifier showed diagnosis of cytomegalovirus status with high specificity and sensitivity. The study recorded 164 TCR beta chains that were cytomegalovirus-associated.

In regard to this clone: Its antigen is currently unknown.

Germline-derived CDR1 and CDR2 are LNHNV and YYDKDF (reference sequence). The CDR3 contains 17 residues. V was clipped by 1 base and J by 1 base, with 16 bases between them. Repertoires were generated with immunoSEQ multiplex PCR, while TCRdb's copy carries only in-frame clones and drops some. The sample yields more than 110,000 clones, around 88% seen once. Sequencing was carried out using PBMCs. This sequence was found in a young woman in good health and CMV-seropositive. The rearrangement links TRBV15 to TRBJ1-1, with D possibly matching TRBD1 (5 bases). The DNA for the CDR3 is TGTGCCACCAGCAGAGTGCGGCAGGGAGGTTGGAACACTGAAGCTTTCTTT. It codes for CATSRVRQGGWNTEAFF.